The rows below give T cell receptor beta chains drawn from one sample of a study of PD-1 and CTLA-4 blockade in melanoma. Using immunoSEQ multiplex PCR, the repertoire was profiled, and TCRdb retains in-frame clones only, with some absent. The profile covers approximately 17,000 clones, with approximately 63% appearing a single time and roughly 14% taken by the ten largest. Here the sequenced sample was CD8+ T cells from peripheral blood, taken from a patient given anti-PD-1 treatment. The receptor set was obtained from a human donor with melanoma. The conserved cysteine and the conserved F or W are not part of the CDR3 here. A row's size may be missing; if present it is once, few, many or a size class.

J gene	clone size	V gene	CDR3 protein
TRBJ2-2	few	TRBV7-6	ASSLANRGRAGELF
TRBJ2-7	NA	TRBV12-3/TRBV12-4	ASSPGVHEQY
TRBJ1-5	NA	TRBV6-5	ASSYGQASQPQH
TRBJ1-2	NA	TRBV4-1	ASSLGTEASYGYT
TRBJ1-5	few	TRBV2	ASAGPVSNQPQH
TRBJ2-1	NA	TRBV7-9	ASSSRTSVSYNEQF
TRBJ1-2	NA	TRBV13	ASSRRGNYGYT
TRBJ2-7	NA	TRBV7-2	ASSLVGDRGAPKQY
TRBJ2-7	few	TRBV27	ASSFIVGGTSFLEQY
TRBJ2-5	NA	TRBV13	ASSPGQRLQETQY
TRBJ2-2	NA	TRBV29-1	SVDLAGANTGELF
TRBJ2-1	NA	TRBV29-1	SVEDEPTGWKQF
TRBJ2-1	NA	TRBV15	ATSRDRTTSGDNEQF
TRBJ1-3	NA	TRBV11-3	ASSLGTSSGNTIY
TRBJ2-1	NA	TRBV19	ASSAPGLAGHSYNEQF
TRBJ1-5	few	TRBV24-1	ATSPTGGYQPQH
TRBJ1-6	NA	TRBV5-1	ASSSTPRQGYSPLH
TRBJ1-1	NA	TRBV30	AWTETAMNTEAF
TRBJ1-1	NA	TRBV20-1	SADGETEAF
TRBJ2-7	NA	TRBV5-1	ASSLADGYYEQY
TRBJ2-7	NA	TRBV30	AWSVGAALYEQY
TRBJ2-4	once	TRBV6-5	ASTPRSDRAGEY
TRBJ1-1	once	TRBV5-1	ASAKTGGPEAF
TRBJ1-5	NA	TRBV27	ASSSYPPGQPQH
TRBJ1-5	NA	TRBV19	ASRVGNQPQH
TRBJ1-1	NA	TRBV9	ASSDTGGGTEAF